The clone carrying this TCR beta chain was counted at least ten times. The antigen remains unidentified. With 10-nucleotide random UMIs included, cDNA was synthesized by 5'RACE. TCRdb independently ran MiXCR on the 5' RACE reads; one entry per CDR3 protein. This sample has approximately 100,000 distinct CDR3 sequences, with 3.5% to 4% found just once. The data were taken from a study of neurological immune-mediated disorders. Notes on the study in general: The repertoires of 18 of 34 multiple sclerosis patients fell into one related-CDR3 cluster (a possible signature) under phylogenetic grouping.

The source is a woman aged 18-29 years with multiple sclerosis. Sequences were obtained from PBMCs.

CDR3 coding DNA: TGTGCCAGCAGCTTAAGGAGGAACACTGAAGCTTTCTTT. This sequence encodes CASSLRRNTEAFF. The chain couples TRBV11-2 to TRBJ1-1; no definite D call. The CDR3 length is 13 residues. Germline CDR1 and CDR2: SGHAT and FQNNGV. V lost 2 bases, J lost 1 base, and 5 bases lay in between.